Listed here are 18 T cell receptor beta chains from one sample, sequenced in a study of cytomegalovirus exposure and HLA in healthy donors. Primers: 60 Vbeta forward and 13 Jbeta reverse. Assay used: immunoSEQ multiplex PCR; TCRdb lists only in-frame clones, some missing. The sample holds about 140,000 clones; about 77% are singletons and the top ten take under 2%. The sequenced sample was PBMCs. Receptors were obtained from a female donor in good health and CMV-seronegative.

The chain links TRBV9 to TRBJ2-1; TRBD1 aligns across 7 bases. The length of the CDR3 is 15 residues. Germline CDR1 reads SGDLS; CDR2 reads YYNGEE. V trimming: 3 bases; J trimming: 7 bases; junction bases outside the gene matches: 10. CDR3 nucleotide sequence: TGTGCCAGCAGCGAGGGGTACAGGGGTGGAAATGAGCAGTTCTTC. Translating it yields CASSEGYRGGNEQFF.

The genes are TRBV9 and TRBJ1-3; D may be TRBD1 (5 bases). The CDR3 sequence is 15 residues long. Germline V gene data show CDR1 as SGDLS and CDR2 as YYNGEE. Trimming shortened V by 4 bases and J by 4 bases, and 15 bases separated the two germline ends. CDR3 protein: CASSPRGGPGNTIYF. CDR3 nucleotide sequence: TGTGCCAGCAGCCCCCGGGGGGGTCCCGGAAACACCATATATTTT.

This clone occurred once. V usage is TRBV5-1 and J usage is TRBJ2-5; 7 nucleotides line up with TRBD2. CDR3 length: 15 amino acids. V lost 0 bases to trimming and J lost 3 bases; unmatched junction nucleotides: 5. Germline lookup yields CDR1 SGHRS and CDR2 YFSETQ. The CDR3 coding sequence is TGCGCCAGCAGCTTGGTTGCTAGCGGAAAAGAGACCCAGTACTTC. Translation gives CASSLVASGKETQYF.

This chain connects TRBV7-2 to TRBJ1-2; D is unresolved. CDR1 is SGHTA, CDR2 FQGNSA, per germline. This CDR3 spans 13 amino acids. Trimming took 1 base from V and 7 from J, leaving 10 bases between them. The CDR3 spells CASSLVEGCGYTF. CDR3 in DNA: TGTGCCAGCAGCTTAGTGGAGGGTTGTGGCTACACCTTC.

The V gene is TRBV18, the J gene TRBJ2-5; TRBD1 agrees at 7 bases. The V gene's germline CDR1 is KGHSH and CDR2 LQKENI. V gave up 2 bases and J gave up 2 bases; unmatched junction bases: 5. This CDR3 has 15 amino acids. This chain's CDR3 is CASSPRDSLQETQYF. CDR3 coding DNA: TGTGCCAGCTCACCAAGGGACAGTTTGCAAGAGACCCAGTACTTC.

The gene calls are TRBV9 and TRBJ2-1; 10 bases line up with TRBD2. Per germline, CDR1 SGDLS and CDR2 YYNGEE. Trimming removed 3 bases from V and 3 bases from J; junction bases left unmatched: 9. There are 17 residues in the CDR3. The chain's CDR3 is CASSAPASGGIYNEQFF. CDR3 nucleotides: TGTGCCAGCAGCGCACCCGCTAGCGGGGGAATCTACAATGAGCAGTTCTTC.

The chain has TRBV6-5 and TRBJ1-2; 7 bases are shared with TRBD1. The CDR3 runs to 14 residues. CDR1 is MNHEY and CDR2 is SVGAGI in the germline V gene. V lost 0 bases and J lost 12; bases outside the gene matches: 10. The chain's CDR3 is CASSYSGQAPWHTF. Here the CDR3 DNA reads TGTGCCAGCAGTTACTCTGGACAGGCGCCTTGGCACACCTTC.

V is TRBV2 and J is TRBJ2-5; a weak D match, TRBD2 (6 bases). This CDR3 region has 14 residues. Germline V gene sequence: CDR1 SNHLY, CDR2 FYNNEI. V lost 3 bases and J lost 4, with 12 bases in between. CDR3 in amino acids: CASSDARGRETQYF. CDR3 sequence (DNA): TGTGCCAGCAGTGATGCCCGGGGGAGAGAGACCCAGTACTTC.

J is TRBJ2-5 and V is TRBV7-9; 11 positions agree with TRBD2. The ends lost 5 bases at V and 0 bases at J; junction bases unmatched: 11. The CDR3 is made up of 18 amino acids. Germline V gene data show CDR1 as SEHNR and CDR2 as FQNEAQ (reference sequence). The CDR3 DNA reads TGTGCCAGCAGCCCGCACCGACTAGCGGGGCGTCACCAAGAGACCCAGTACTTC. Its translation is CASSPHRLAGRHQETQYF.

This chain uses TRBV23-1 with TRBJ1-5; 7 bases fit TRBD1. TRBV23-1 is reported as an ORF; its role is uncertain. The CDR3 has 15 amino acids. After removal of 7 bases from V and 6 bases from J, the junction contained 12 bases not matched to a gene. For the CDR3, the DNA is TGCGCCAGCACCTACAGGACAGGAAGGAGTCAGCCCCAGCATTTT. This codes for CASTYRTGRSQPQHF.

This chain links TRBV28 with TRBJ1-2; D is undetermined. CDR1 and CDR2 (germline): MDHEN, SYDVKM. The ends were cut back, 6 bases at V and 2 bases at J, with 13 bases in the middle. The CDR3 extends over 14 amino acids. CDR3 sequence reads: CASSPAGSNYGYTF. The CDR3 nucleotides are TGTGCCAGCAGCCCAGCGGGCAGCAACTATGGCTACACCTTC.

The chain combines TRBV20-1 with TRBJ2-3; perhaps TRBD2 as D (7 bases). CDR1 is DFQATT and CDR2 is SNEGSKA in the germline V gene (reference sequence). The CDR3 totals 11 residues. Between the trimmed V and J ends, which lost 3 bases and 14 bases, there was a span of 15 bases. The CDR3 reads CSASAWGGRYF. CDR3 coding DNA: TGCAGTGCTAGTGCCTGGGGGGGCCGGTATTTT.

The J gene is TRBJ2-5, the V gene TRBV10-1; 9 bases map to TRBD1. The DNA end is more similar to TRBJ2-7, so the J call may be wrong. This CDR3 region has 14 residues. From germline, CDR1 is WNHNN and CDR2 SYGVQD (reference sequence). The CDR3: CASSPGTGTYEQYF. The CDR3 nucleotides are TGCGCCAGCAGCCCCGGGACAGGGACCTACGAGCAGTACTTC.

The CDR3 DNA follows: TGTGCCTGGTGTCGGACAGGGTCCTCCTACGAGCAGTACTTC. This sequence encodes CAWCRTGSSYEQYF. The chain recombines TRBV30 with TRBJ2-7; 8 bases map to TRBD1. The ends lost 5 bases at V and 0 bases at J; junction bases unmatched: 6. This CDR3 comprises 14 residues. Germline lookup yields CDR1 GTSNPN and CDR2 SVGIG (reference sequence). Using reference TRBV30 and TRBJ2-7 for the parts outside the CDR3, the full variable domain is SQTIHQWPATLVQPVGSPLSLECTVEGTSNPNLYWYRQAAGRGLQLLFYSVGIGQISSEVPQNLSASRPQDRQFILSSKKLLLSDSGFYLCAWCRTGSSYEQYFGPGTRLTVT.

This sequence joins TRBV11-3 and TRBJ1-1, with unresolved D. Trimming left V 1 base short and J 8 bases short, with 8 bases between. Germline V gene data show CDR1 as SGHNT and CDR2 as YENEEA. The CDR3 loop spans 12 amino acids. CDR3 sequence (DNA): TGTGCCAGCAGCTTAGCGCGGAGGGAAGCTTTCTTT. This sequence encodes CASSLARREAFF.

The chain is built from TRBV28 and TRBJ2-1; 13 bases fit TRBD2. The CDR3 spans 18 residues. V was clipped by 6 bases and J by 13 bases; unmatched bases: 21. Per germline, CDR1 MDHEN and CDR2 SYDVKM. CDR3 coding DNA: TGTGCCAGCAGCCATATACCCCCGGCACTAGCGGGAGGGCCGACCCAGTTCTTC. Its protein product is CASSHIPPALAGGPTQFF.

The V and J genes are TRBV5-1 and TRBJ2-2, with 8 bases that match TRBD1. J was trimmed by 1 base and V by 4 bases; bases with no gene match: 0. The germline gives CDR1 SGHRS, CDR2 YFSETQ. The CDR3 has 14 amino acids. In nucleotides, the CDR3 is TGCGCCAGCAGCGACAGGGGGAACACCGGGGAGCTGTTTTTT. Encoded protein: CASSDRGNTGELFF.

This chain joins TRBV19 and TRBJ2-2; TRBD2 matches 7 bases. Germline V gene data show CDR1 as LNHDA and CDR2 as SQIVND (reference sequence). Trimming cost V 4 bases and J 6 bases; bases outside gene matches: 5. This CDR3 contains 14 residues. The CDR3 sequence is CASSRGGGPGELFF. The CDR3 DNA is TGTGCCAGTAGTAGGGGGGGAGGCCCCGGGGAGCTGTTTTTT.